This TCR beta chain comes out of a study of shared T cell receptors in the human thymus. V was shortened by 6 bases and J by 3 bases, with 14 bases between the two germline ends. CDR3 length: 14 amino acids. The germline V gene has CDR1 LNHDA and CDR2 SQIVND (reference sequence). Sequenced by immunoSEQ multiplex PCR; TCRdb stores in-frame clones only, minus some. The data hold some 720,000 clones, with 88% observed a single time. The sample was also reused in another study, on human thymus T cells. That paper notes: During corrective heart surgery, resections were taken, and the thymus tissue came from them. Use of V and J genes seemed skewed within the thymic and blood repertoires. Thymic repertoires overlap heavily among unrelated individuals, related research has reported.

This TCR derives from a boy younger than two with a congenital heart defect. This chain joins TRBV19 and TRBJ1-2; D is unresolved. Source material: thymocytes. DNA of the CDR3: TGTGCCAGTAGCCCCGAACGGGGTTACTATGGCTACACCTTC. It is translated as CASSPERGYYGYTF.